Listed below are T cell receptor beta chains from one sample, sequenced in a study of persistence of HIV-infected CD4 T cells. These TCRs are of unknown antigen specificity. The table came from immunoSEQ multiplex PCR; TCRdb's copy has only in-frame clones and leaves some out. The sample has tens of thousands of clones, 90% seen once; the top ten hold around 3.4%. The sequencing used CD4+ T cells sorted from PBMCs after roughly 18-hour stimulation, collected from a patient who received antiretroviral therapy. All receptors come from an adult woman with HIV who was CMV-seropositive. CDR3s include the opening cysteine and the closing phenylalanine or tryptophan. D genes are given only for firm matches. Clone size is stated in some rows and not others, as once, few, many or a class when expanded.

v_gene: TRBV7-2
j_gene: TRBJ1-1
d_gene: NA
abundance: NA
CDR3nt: TGTGCCAGCAGCTTAGCCGCGTTGGGCACTGAAGCTTTCTTT
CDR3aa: CASSLAALGTEAFF

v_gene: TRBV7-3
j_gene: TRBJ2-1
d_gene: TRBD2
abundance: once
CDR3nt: TGTGCCAGCAGCGACCCTAGCGGGACCTACAATGAGCAGTTCTTC
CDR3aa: CASSDPSGTYNEQFF

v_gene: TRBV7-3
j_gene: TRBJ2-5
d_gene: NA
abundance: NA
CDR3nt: TGTGCCAGCAGCGCCGGGACGATCGGGGGCCAAGAGACCCAGTACTTC
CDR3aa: CASSAGTIGGQETQYF

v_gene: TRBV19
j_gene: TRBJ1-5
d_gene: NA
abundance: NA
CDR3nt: TGTGCCAGTAGTATAGGGAGAGGCCGGGTTCATCAGCCCCAGCATTTT
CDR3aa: CASSIGRGRVHQPQHF

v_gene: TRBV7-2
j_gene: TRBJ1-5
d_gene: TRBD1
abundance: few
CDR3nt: TGTGCCAGCAGCTTGACAGGGACCAATCAGCCCCAGCATTTT
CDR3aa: CASSLTGTNQPQHF

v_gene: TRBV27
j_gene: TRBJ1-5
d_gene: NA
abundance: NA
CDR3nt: TGTGCCAGCAGTTTAGTAGTTGGTAGCCAGCCCCAGCATTTT
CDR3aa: CASSLVVGSQPQHF

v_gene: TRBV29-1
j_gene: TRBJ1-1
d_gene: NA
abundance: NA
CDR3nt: TGTTCCTCCCAACAGGGAGGCACTGAAGCTTTCTTT
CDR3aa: CSSQQGGTEAFF

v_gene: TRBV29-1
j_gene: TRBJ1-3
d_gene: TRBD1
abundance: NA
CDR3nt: TGCAGCGTTGGGACAGGGGGAAGCTCTGGAAACACCATATATTTT
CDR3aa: CSVGTGGSSGNTIYF

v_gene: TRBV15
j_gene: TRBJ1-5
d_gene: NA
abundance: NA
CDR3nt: TGTGCCACCAGCAGTGAGGATCAGCCCCAGCATTTT
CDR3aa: CATSSEDQPQHF

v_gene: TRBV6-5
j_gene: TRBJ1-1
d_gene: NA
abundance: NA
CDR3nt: TGTGCCAGCACCCTGGTGGCGGGGGCGGCTGAAGCTTTCTTT
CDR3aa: CASTLVAGAAEAFF

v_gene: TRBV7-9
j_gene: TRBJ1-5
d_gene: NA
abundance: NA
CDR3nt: TGTGCCAGCAGCTTAGGGGGGTACCAGCCCCAGCATTTT
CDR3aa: CASSLGGYQPQHF

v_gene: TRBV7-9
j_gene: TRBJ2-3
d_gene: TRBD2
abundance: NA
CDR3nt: TGTGCCAGCAGCTTAGGAGACGGGAGGTCCACAGATACGCAGTATTTT
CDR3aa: CASSLGDGRSTDTQYF

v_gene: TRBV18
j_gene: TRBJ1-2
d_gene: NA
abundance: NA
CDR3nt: TGTGCCAGCTCACCTGAGCGAGGCTACACCTTC
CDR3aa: CASSPERGYTF

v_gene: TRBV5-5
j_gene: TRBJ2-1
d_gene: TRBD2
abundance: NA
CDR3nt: TGTGCCAGCAGCCCCGGGACTAGCTACAATGAGCAGTTCTTC
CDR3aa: CASSPGTSYNEQFF

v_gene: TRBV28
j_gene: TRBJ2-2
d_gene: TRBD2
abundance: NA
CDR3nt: TGTGCCAGCCAAGGACTAGCGAGAACCGGGGAGCTGTTTTTT
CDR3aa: CASQGLARTGELFF

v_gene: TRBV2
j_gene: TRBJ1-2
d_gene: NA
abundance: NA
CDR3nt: TGTGCCAGCAGTGAAAGGTTGGCCTATGGCTACACCTTC
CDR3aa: CASSERLAYGYTF

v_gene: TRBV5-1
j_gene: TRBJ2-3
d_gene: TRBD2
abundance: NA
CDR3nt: TGCGCCAGCAGTTTTGCTAGCGGGAGAAGCGATACGCAGTATTTT
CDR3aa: CASSFASGRSDTQYF

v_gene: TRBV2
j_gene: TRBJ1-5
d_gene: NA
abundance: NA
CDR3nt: TGTGCCAGCAGTGAGGAGGCCTACCTTAGGGGCAATCAGCCCCAGCATTTT
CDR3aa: CASSEEAYLRGNQPQHF

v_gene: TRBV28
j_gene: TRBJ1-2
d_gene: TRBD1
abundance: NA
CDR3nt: TGTGCCAGCAGTTTTCGTGGGACAGCTGACTATGGCTACACCTTC
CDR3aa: CASSFRGTADYGYTF

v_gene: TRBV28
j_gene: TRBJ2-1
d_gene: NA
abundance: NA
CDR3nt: TGTGCCAGCAGTTTATTGGCGCTGGGGGGGCACAATGAGCAGTTCTTC
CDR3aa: CASSLLALGGHNEQFF

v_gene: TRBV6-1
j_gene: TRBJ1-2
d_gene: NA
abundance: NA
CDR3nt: TGTGCCAGCAGTGGAGCAGCCGGTACTCATGGCTACACCTTC
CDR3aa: CASSGAAGTHGYTF

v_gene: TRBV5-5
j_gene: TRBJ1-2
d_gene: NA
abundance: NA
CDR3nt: TGTGCCAGCAGCCCAACGTCCCGGAGCTACACCTTC
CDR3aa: CASSPTSRSYTF

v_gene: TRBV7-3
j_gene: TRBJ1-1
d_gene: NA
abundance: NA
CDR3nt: TGTGCCAGCAGCTCAACAGGCCTCCTTGGAGACACTGAAGCTTTCTTT
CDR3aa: CASSSTGLLGDTEAFF

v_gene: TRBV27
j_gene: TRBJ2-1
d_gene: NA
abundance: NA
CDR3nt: TGTGCCAGCAGTTTAAAGGGGGAGAGGGACAATGAGCAGTTCTTC
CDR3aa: CASSLKGERDNEQFF

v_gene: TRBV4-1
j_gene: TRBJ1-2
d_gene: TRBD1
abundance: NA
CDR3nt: TGCGCCAGCAGCCAAGTGACAGGGAAGGATGGCTACACCTTC
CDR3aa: CASSQVTGKDGYTF

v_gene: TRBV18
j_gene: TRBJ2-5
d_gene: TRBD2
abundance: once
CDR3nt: TGTGCCAGCTCACGGACTAGAAGCCAAGAGACCCAGTACTTC
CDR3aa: CASSRTRSQETQYF

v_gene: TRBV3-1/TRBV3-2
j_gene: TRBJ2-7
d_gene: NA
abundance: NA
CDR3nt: TGTGCCAGCAGCCAAGACAGGAGGGGCGAGCAGTACTTC
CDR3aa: CASSQDRRGEQYF

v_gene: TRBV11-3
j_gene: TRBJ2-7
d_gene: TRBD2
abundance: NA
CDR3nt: TGTGCCAGCAGCTTACCGGGACTAGTCTTCTACGAGCAGTACTTC
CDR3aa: CASSLPGLVFYEQYF

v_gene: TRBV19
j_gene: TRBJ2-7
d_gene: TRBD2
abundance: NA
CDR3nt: TGTGCCAGTATTAGCGGGAGTTACGAGCAGTACTTC
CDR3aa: CASISGSYEQYF